This TCR beta chain was sequenced for a study of blood T cell repertoires in COVID-19. Sequenced by immunoSEQ multiplex PCR; TCRdb stores in-frame clones only, minus some. Among tens of thousands of clones listed, 87% were seen once. This CDR3 region has 13 residues. Deletions cut 3 bases from V and 3 bases from J, with 7 bases between. Germline V gene sequence: CDR1 SGHDN, CDR2 FVKESK. The specimen was peripheral blood. The rearrangement joins TRBV14 to TRBJ2-3; D gene ambiguous. The TCR sequence derives from a woman in her forties or fifties with acute or convalescent COVID-19. Here the CDR3 DNA reads TGTGCCAGCAGCCAGCGGCGGACAGATACGCAGTATTTT. It specifies CASSQRRTDTQYF.